The sequence of this TCR beta chain was determined in a study of PD-1 blockade in classical Hodgkin lymphoma. Study observations and caveats: Newly diagnosed and completely responding patients shared comparable baseline diversity. Reported findings placed baseline TCR diversity lower in newly diagnosed patients (compared with healthy donors). Exclusion was the outcome for patients who began nivolumab under 1 year after ASCT.

Germline V gene lookup returns CDR1 SGHNT and CDR2 YYREEE (reference sequence). Trimming at V came to 3 bases and at J to 5 bases, leaving 8 bases not matched to a gene. The CDR3 is 16 residues long. As to time point: cycle 4 day 1 (C4D1), after more than 5 weeks of nivolumab. Patients all relapsed after autologous stem cell transplantation, and there was variation in brentuximab vedotin exposure. By magnetic negative selection, CD4+ T cells were purified from thawed PBMCs. Patients showed best responses of complete response, partial response or progressive disease. TCRdb's table, derived via immunoSEQ multiplex PCR, lists solely in-frame clones and lacks some. The sample records roughly 10,000 clones, around 80% being singletons. As concerns this clone: Antigen: not known.

The sequence came from a human donor with classical Hodgkin lymphoma. The chain links TRBV5-4 to TRBJ2-5; 12 bases fit TRBD1. The material sequenced was CD4+ T cells from blood, taken before the fourth cycle of nivolumab. The CDR3 reads CASSSRDRGPVETQYF. The CDR3, as DNA: TGTGCCAGCAGCTCCAGGGACAGGGGGCCGGTCGAGACCCAGTACTTC.